This T cell receptor (beta chain) was recovered during a study of blood T cells in healthy people across ages. At the level of the study: Template switching recovered approximately one barcoded beta molecule for every two T cells.

This clonotype has more than one count but fewer than ten. What it binds is not known. The CDR3 loop spans 15 amino acids. Sample-barcoded 5' priming and a J-beta primer mix drove a second PCR of roughly 6 to 12 cycles. TCRdb reanalysed the 5' RACE reads using MiXCR and keeps one entry per CDR3 protein. The table includes around 790,000 distinct CDR3 sequences, approximately 48% detected once. Findings and limits, study-wide: Naive T cell percentage and TCR beta diversity correlated strongly. Reliance upon unsorted PBMCs precluded definitive naive versus antigen-experienced comparison.

Each donor had 8 to 10 milliliters of peripheral blood drawn. This chain links TRBV12-3 or TRBV12-4 with TRBJ2-7, with TRBD2 identical over 10 bases. The tail of the sequence fits TRBJ2-5 better, so the J call may be wrong. The sequence derives from a man between 60 and 75 years old in good health. The specimen was blood. The CDR3 DNA sequence: TGTGCCAGCAGTCTCAATCTAGCGGGGGTAGAGACCCAGTACTTC. Protein product: CASSLNLAGVETQYF.